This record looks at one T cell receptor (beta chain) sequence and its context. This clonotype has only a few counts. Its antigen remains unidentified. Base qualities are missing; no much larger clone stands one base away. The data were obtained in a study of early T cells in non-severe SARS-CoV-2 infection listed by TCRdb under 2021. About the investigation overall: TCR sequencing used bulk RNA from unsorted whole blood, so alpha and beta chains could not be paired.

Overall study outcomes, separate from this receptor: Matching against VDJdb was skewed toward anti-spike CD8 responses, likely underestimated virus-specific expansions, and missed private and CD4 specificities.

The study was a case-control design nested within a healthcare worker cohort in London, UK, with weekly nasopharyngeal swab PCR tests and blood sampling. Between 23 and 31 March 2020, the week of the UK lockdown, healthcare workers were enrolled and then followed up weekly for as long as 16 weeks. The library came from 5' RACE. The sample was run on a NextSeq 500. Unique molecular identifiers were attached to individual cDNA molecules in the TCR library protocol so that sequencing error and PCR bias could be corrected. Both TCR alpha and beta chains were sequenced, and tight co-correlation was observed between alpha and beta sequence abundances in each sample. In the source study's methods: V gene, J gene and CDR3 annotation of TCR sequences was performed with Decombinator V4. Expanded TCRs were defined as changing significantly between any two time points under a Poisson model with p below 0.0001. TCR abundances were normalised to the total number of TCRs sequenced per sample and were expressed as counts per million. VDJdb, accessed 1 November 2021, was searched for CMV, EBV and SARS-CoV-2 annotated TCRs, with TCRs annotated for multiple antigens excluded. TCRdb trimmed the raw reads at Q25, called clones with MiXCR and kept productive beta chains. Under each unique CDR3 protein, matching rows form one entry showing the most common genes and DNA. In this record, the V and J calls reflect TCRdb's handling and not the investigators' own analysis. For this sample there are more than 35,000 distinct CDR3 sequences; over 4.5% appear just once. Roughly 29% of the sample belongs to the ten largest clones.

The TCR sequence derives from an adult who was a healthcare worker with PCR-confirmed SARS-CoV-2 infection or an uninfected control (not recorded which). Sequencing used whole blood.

The bases read TGTGCCAGCAGCAGGGGTAATTCACCCCTCCACTTT. It codes for CASSRGNSPLHF. The rearrangement joined TRBV7-3 to TRBJ1-6, and TRBD1 may be the D gene, going by 5 matching bases. From cysteine to phenylalanine, the CDR3 is 12 amino acids long. Here the CDR3 DNA is all that survives: 36 bases in frame from base 1. CDR1 and CDR2, per the germline V gene, are SGHTA and FQGTGA. The trim is 5 bases for V and 6 bases for J, with a gap of 5 bases between the germline ends.